The 10 T cell receptor beta chains presented below share a single source sample, sequenced in a study of shared clonotypes between healthy human individuals. Assay used: immunoSEQ multiplex PCR; TCRdb lists only in-frame clones, some missing. The sample holds about 1.1 million clones; approximately 78% are singletons and the top ten take 0.5% to 0.65%. The material sequenced was memory CD4+ T cells from PBMCs. Subset in this sample: CD45RA-negative fraction. Every receptor here comes from a man younger than 35 in good health. Some clones in this sample may be carry-over from other donors' samples.

The gene calls are TRBV30 and TRBJ2-3; D tentatively reads TRBD1 or TRBD2 (6 bases each). Between the trimmed V and J ends, which lost 2 bases and 0 bases, there was a span of 15 bases. CDR1 is GTSNPN, CDR2 SVGIG, per germline (reference sequence). The CDR3 loop spans 16 amino acids. DNA for the CDR3: TGTGCCTGGAGTCCTCCGGGGGCGGCTAGCACAGATACGCAGTATTTT. As protein: CAWSPPGAASTDTQYF.

The rearrangement joins TRBV19 to TRBJ2-1, with 10 bases matching TRBD2. Trimming removed 4 bases from V and 9 bases from J; junction bases left unmatched: 6. The CDR3 length is 14 residues. Germline CDR1 is LNHDA and CDR2 is SQIVND (reference sequence). CDR3 nucleotide sequence: TGTGCCAGTAGTAGCCTAGCGGGAGATTTTGAGCAGTTCTTC. It yields the protein CASSSLAGDFEQFF.

The table lists this clone with a count of one. J is TRBJ2-1 and V is TRBV14; 9 nucleotides line up with TRBD2. The CDR3 spans 15 residues. Trimming cost V 5 bases and J 3 bases; bases outside gene matches: 5. CDR1 is SGHDN, CDR2 FVKESK, per germline. The CDR3 DNA sequence: TGTGCCAGCAGCAGCGGGAGGCAATACTACAATGAGCAGTTCTTC. Translation gives CASSSGRQYYNEQFF.

The chain links TRBV6-1 to TRBJ2-7, with 10 bases aligning to TRBD1. The CDR3 runs to 15 residues. From germline, CDR1 is MNHNS and CDR2 SASEGT. The ends lost 6 bases at V and 1 base at J; junction bases unmatched: 6. This chain's CDR3 is CASRRDRGRSYEQYF. CDR3 nucleotide sequence: TGTGCCAGCAGAAGGGACAGGGGAAGATCCTACGAGCAGTACTTC.

The chain combines TRBV2 with TRBJ1-4, with TRBD1 as a possible D gene (5 bases). In germline, CDR1 is SNHLY, CDR2 FYNNEI. The V and J ends lost 4 bases and 8 bases respectively, with 14 bases between them. This CDR3 is built from 14 residues. In DNA form, the CDR3 reads TGTGCCAGCAGTGGGGACGCAATTGGGGAAAAACTGTTTTTT. This translates into CASSGDAIGEKLFF.

This chain links TRBV7-3 with TRBJ2-5, with D tentatively TRBD2 (5 bases). Trimming pared 5 bases from V and 5 bases from J, leaving 18 bases between. The germline V gene encodes CDR1 SGHTA and CDR2 FQGTGA. The CDR3 covers 15 residues. The CDR3 nucleotides read TGTGCCAGCAGCCCGCTGACGGACGGGGAGGAGACCCAGTACTTC. Translated: CASSPLTDGEETQYF. The complete variable domain, with remaining parts taken from reference TRBV7-3 and TRBJ2-5, reads GAGVSQTPSNKVTEKGKYVELRCDPISGHTALYWYRQSLGQGPEFLIYFQGTGAADDSGLPNDRFFAVRPEGSVSTLKIQRTERGDSAVYLCASSPLTDGEETQYFGPGTRLLVL.

This clone was detected only once. The chain links TRBV2 to TRBJ1-4; no reliable D call. The germline CDR1 and CDR2 sequences are SNHLY and FYNNEI. The CDR3 runs to 13 residues. Trimming shortened V by 7 bases and J by 8 bases, and 14 bases separated the two germline ends. CDR3 region: CASKGWSAEKLFF. CDR3 nucleotide sequence: TGTGCCAGCAAAGGGTGGAGTGCGGAAAAACTGTTTTTT.

CDR3 loop: CASSPGQGIKQFF. In DNA form, the CDR3 reads TGTGCCAGTAGCCCCGGACAGGGGATCAAGCAGTTCTTC. This chain connects TRBV19 to TRBJ2-1, with TRBD1 matching 9 bases. J gave up 11 bases and V 6 bases, and 8 bases lay outside the gene matches. The germline V gene has CDR1 LNHDA and CDR2 SQIVND (reference sequence). The CDR3 contains 13 residues. The full variable domain, rest sourced from reference TRBV19 and TRBJ2-1, is DGGITQSPKYLFRKEGQNVTLSCEQNLNHDAMYWYRQDPGQGLRLIYYSQIVNDFQKGDIAEGYSVSREKKESFPLTVTSAQKNPTAFYLCASSPGQGIKQFFGPGTRLTVL.

This chain uses TRBV14 with TRBJ1-2; weak D call: TRBD1 (6 bases). CDR3 length: 15 residues. Trimming stripped 5 bases from V and 4 bases from J, with 17 bases between. The germline gives CDR1 SGHDN, CDR2 FVKESK. Written as DNA, the CDR3 is TGTGCCAGCAGCTCCGGGACACAGGGTAGCTATGGCTACACCTTC. Protein sequence: CASSSGTQGSYGYTF.

This clone has only one observation. The gene calls are TRBV6-5 and TRBJ2-5; tentatively, D is TRBD2 (5 bases). V was pared by 2 bases and J by 4 bases, with 11 bases between. CDR3 length: 14 amino acids. Germline CDR1 is MNHEY and CDR2 is SVGAGI. CDR3 DNA: TGTGCCAGCAGTTACCGGGGTGGAGGAGAGACCCAGTACTTC. It specifies CASSYRGGGETQYF.